This entry describes one T cell receptor beta chain. The antigen is unknown. MiXCR, run by TCRdb on the reads, gives a single entry per CDR3 protein. The table lists around 130,000 distinct CDR3 sequences, roughly a quarter of them singletons, with 30% to 35% in the top ten. The data stem from a study of T cell repertoires in cytomegalovirus infection. As for the study in general: Both CMV infection and a matching HLA type were indicated by public TCR beta signatures.

The germline V gene encodes CDR1 MNHEY and CDR2 SMNVEV (reference sequence). This CDR3 has 16 residues. V was pared by 4 bases and J by 4 bases, with 8 bases of the junction left unmatched. Study conclusions and caveats: Based on cumulative public TCR beta family frequency, carriers of CMV plus the relevant HLA were identified. CMV-specific TCR beta clonotypes restricted by HLA-C dominated the ex vivo response.

The V and J genes are TRBV27 and TRBJ2-5, with 11 positions matching TRBD2. The origin of this receptor is a human donor in good health (CMV status not recorded). Some clones in this sample may be carry-over from other donors' samples. Sequencing was performed on PBMCs, sequenced either directly or after in vitro stimulation (not recorded which). The CDR3 DNA reads TGTGCCAGCAGTTCTCTCACTAGCGGGAGCGGAGAGACCCAGTACTTC. Protein: CASSSLTSGSGETQYF.